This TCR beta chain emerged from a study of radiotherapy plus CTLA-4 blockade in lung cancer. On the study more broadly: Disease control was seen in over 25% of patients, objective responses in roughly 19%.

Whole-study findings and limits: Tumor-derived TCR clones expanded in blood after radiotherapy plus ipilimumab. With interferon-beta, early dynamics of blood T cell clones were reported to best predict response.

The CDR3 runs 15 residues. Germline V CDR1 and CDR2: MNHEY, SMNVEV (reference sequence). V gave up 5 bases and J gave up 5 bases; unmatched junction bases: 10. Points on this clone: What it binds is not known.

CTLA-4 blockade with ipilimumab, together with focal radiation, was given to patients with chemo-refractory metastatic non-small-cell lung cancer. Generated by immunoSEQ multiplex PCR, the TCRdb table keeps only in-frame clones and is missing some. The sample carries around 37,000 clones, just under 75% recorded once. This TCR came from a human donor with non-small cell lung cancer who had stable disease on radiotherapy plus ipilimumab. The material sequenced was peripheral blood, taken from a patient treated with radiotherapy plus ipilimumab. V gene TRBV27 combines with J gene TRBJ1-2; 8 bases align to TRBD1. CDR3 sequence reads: CASSPRDRPLYGYTF. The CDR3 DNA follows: TGTGCCAGCAGTCCCCGGGACAGGCCCCTATATGGCTACACCTTC.